Listed below are T cell receptor beta chains from one sample, sequenced in a study of blood T cell repertoires in COVID-19. Some clones are missing from TCRdb's copy, which holds only in-frame ones; the method was immunoSEQ multiplex PCR. The sample lists about 350,000 clones, 85% to 90% occurring once. Specimen: PBMCs or T cells enriched from blood (not recorded which). Receptors were obtained from a woman in her twenties or thirties who had been exposed to COVID-19. CDR3s include the opening cysteine and the closing phenylalanine or tryptophan. The order of the fields is CDR3 protein, CDR3 DNA, V gene, J gene, D gene, CDR3 length. The D gene is left open where the match is weak.

CDR3 protein: CASSATSDSYNEQFF; CDR3 DNA: TGTGCCAGCAGCGCGACTAGCGACTCCTACAATGAGCAGTTCTTC; V gene: TRBV6-5; J gene: TRBJ2-1; D gene: TRBD2; CDR3 length: 15
CDR3 protein: CASSTLNSPLHF; CDR3 DNA: TGTGCCAGTAGTACTCTTAATTCACCCCTCCACTTT; V gene: TRBV19; J gene: TRBJ1-6; D gene: .; CDR3 length: 12
CDR3 protein: CASSPLQTGSSYNEQFF; CDR3 DNA: TGTGCCAGCAGTCCTCTACAGACAGGAAGCTCCTACAATGAGCAGTTCTTC; V gene: TRBV28; J gene: TRBJ2-1; D gene: .; CDR3 length: 17
CDR3 protein: CASSPLGGSNTGELFF; CDR3 DNA: TGTGCCAGCAGCCCCCTGGGGGGGTCGAACACCGGGGAGCTGTTTTTT; V gene: TRBV7-9; J gene: TRBJ2-2; D gene: TRBD2; CDR3 length: 16
CDR3 protein: CASSSGLAGPTGQFF; CDR3 DNA: TGCGCCAGCAGCAGTGGACTAGCGGGACCGACAGGGCAGTTCTTC; V gene: TRBV5-1; J gene: TRBJ2-1; D gene: TRBD2; CDR3 length: 15
CDR3 protein: CASREDRVTYEQYF; CDR3 DNA: TGTGCCAGCAGGGAGGACAGGGTCACCTACGAGCAGTACTTC; V gene: TRBV25-1; J gene: TRBJ2-7; D gene: TRBD1; CDR3 length: 14
CDR3 protein: CAWGLAGGHEQYF; CDR3 DNA: TGTGCCTGGGGACTAGCGGGAGGGCACGAGCAGTACTTC; V gene: TRBV30; J gene: TRBJ2-7; D gene: TRBD2; CDR3 length: 13
CDR3 protein: CASSYKRGQNSYEQYF; CDR3 DNA: TGTGCCAGCAGTTATAAAAGGGGACAGAACTCCTACGAGCAGTACTTC; V gene: TRBV6-5; J gene: TRBJ2-7; D gene: TRBD1; CDR3 length: 16
CDR3 protein: CASSKQGYGNTIYF; CDR3 DNA: TGTGCCAGCAGTAAACAGGGGTACGGAAACACCATATATTTT; V gene: TRBV27; J gene: TRBJ1-3; D gene: TRBD1; CDR3 length: 14
CDR3 protein: CASSEGTPEAFF; CDR3 DNA: TGCGCCAGCAGTGAGGGCACCCCTGAAGCTTTCTTT; V gene: TRBV10-2; J gene: TRBJ1-1; D gene: .; CDR3 length: 12